Listed here are 3 T cell receptor beta chains from one sample, sequenced in a study of T cells in localized non-small cell lung cancer (dated by TCRdb to 2020 to 2022). To prepare the library, the immunoSEQ multiplex PCR assay was applied. Entries here come from immuneACCESS through TCRdb and include only in-frame sequences with V and J called. Some clones fail to appear in such tables; in the studies checked, an unresolved V gene covers under half of the shortfall, and the cause of the remainder is unknown. Counted in this sample were about 36,000 clones; around nine tenths of them appeared once. Under 8% of the sample lies in the top ten. Sequenced material: peripheral blood, taken before any cancer treatment. The origin of the receptors is a woman aged 35 to 75 with stage I lung adenocarcinoma.

This clone was detected only a few times. The chain combines TRBV10-3 with TRBJ1-3; TRBD1 aligns across 7 bases. Per the germline V gene, CDR1 is ENHRY and CDR2 is SYGVKD. This CDR3 has 12 residues. The J segment lost 14 bases and the V segment lost 3 bases, leaving 7 bases of the junction unmatched. The DNA for the CDR3 is TGTGCCATCAGTGACAGGGGACAGATTTTATATTTT. This translates into CAISDRGQILYF.

CDR3 nucleotide sequence: TGTGCCACCAGCAGACAGGACAGGCCCTACAATGAGCAGTTCTTC. This encodes CATSRQDRPYNEQFF. This chain uses TRBV15 with TRBJ2-1, with 7 bases fitting TRBD1. J was trimmed by 2 bases and V by 2 bases; bases with no gene match: 3. Germline V lookup: CDR1 LNHNV, CDR2 YYDKDF (reference sequence). CDR3 length equals 15 residues.

The rearrangement uses TRBV4-1 and TRBJ2-3; 9 bases are shared with TRBD2. This CDR3 has 16 amino acids. V gave up 1 base and J gave up 6 bases; unmatched junction bases: 8. Per the germline V gene, CDR1 is MGHRA and CDR2 is YSYEKL. The CDR3 reads CASSQVIAGGPDTQYF. CDR3 coding DNA: TGCGCCAGCAGCCAAGTCATTGCGGGGGGGCCCGATACGCAGTATTTT.